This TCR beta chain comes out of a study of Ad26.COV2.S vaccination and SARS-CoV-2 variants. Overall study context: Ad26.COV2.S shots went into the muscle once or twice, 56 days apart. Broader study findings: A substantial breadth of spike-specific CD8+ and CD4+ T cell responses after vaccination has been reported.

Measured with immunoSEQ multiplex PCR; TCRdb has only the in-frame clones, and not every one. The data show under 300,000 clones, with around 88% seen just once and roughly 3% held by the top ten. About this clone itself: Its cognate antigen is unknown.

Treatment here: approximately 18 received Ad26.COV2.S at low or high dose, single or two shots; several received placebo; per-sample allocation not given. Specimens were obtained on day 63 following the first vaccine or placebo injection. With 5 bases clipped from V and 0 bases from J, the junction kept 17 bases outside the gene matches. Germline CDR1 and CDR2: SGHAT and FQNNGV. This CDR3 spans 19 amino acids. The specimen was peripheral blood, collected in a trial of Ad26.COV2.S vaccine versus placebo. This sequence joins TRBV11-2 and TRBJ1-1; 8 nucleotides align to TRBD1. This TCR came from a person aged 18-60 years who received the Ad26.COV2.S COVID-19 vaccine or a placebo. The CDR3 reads CASSLTPYDRGSMNTEAFF. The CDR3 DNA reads TGTGCCAGCAGCCTTACCCCCTATGACAGGGGCAGCATGAACACTGAAGCTTTCTTT.